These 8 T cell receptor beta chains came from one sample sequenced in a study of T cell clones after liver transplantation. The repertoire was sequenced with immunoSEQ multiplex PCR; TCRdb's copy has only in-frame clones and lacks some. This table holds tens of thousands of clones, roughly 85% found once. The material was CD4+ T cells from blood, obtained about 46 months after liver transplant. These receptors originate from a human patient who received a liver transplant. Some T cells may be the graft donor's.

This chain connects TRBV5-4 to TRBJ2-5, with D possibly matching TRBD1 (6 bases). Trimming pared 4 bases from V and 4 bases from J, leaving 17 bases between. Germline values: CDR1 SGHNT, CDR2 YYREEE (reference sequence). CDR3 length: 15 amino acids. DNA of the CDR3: TGTGCCAGCAGCCCGAAGACAGGCGTAGGAGAGACCCAGTACTTC. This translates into CASSPKTGVGETQYF.

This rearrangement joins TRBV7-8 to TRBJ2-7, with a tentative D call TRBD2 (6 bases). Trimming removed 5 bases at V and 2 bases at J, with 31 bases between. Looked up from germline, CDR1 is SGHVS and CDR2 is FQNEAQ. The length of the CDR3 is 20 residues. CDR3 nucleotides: TGTGCCAGCAGCCAAGTCGTTGGAGGGGCGTCTATGGGAAAGGCCTACGAGCAGTACTTC. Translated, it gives CASSQVVGGASMGKAYEQYF.

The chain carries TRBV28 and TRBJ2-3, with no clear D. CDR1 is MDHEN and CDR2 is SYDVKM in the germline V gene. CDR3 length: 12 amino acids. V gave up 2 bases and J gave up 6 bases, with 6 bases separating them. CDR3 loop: CASSLRRDTQYF. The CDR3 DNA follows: TGTGCCAGCAGTTTACGGCGGGATACGCAGTATTTT.

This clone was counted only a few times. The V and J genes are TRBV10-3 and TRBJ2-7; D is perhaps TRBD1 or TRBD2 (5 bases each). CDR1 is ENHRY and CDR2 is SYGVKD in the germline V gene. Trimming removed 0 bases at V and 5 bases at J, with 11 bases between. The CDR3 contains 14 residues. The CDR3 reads CAISESRGTDEQYF. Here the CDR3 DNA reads TGTGCCATCAGTGAGTCGAGGGGCACCGACGAGCAGTACTTC.

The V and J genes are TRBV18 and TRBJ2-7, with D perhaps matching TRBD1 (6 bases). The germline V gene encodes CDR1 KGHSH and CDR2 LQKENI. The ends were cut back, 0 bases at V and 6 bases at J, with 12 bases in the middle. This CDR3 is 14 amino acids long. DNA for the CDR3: TGTGCCAGCTCACCACCGAAGGGGGTCGGCGAGCAGTACTTC. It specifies CASSPPKGVGEQYF.

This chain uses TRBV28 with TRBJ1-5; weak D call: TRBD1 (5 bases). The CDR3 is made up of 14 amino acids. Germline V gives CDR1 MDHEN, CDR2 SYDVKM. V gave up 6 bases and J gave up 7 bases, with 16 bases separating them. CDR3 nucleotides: TGTGCCAGCAGCCCCAGGGTTCTAGGGCAGCCCCAGCATTTT. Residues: CASSPRVLGQPQHF.

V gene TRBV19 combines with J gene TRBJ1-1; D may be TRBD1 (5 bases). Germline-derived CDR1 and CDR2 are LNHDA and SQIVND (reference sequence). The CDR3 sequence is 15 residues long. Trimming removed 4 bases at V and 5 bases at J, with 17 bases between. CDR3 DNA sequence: TGTGCCAGTAGTACAAAGACGACAGTGAGAACTGAAGCTTTCTTT. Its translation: CASSTKTTVRTEAFF. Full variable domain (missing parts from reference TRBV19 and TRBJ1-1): DGGITQSPKYLFRKEGQNVTLSCEQNLNHDAMYWYRQDPGQGLRLIYYSQIVNDFQKGDIAEGYSVSREKKESFPLTVTSAQKNPTAFYLCASSTKTTVRTEAFFGQGTRLTVV.

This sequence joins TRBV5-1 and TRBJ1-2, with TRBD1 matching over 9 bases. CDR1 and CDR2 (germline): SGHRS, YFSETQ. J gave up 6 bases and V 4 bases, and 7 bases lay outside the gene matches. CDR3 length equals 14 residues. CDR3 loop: CASSGTGTGHGYTF. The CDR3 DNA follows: TGCGCCAGCAGCGGCACCGGGACAGGGCATGGCTACACCTTC. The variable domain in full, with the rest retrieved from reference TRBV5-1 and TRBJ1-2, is KAGVTQTPRYLIKTRGQQVTLSCSPISGHRSVSWYQQTPGQGLQFLFEYFSETQRNKGNFPGRFSGRQFSNSRSEMNVSTLELGDSALYLCASSGTGTGHGYTFGSGTRLTVV.